Listed below are T cell receptor beta chains from one sample, sequenced in a study of cytomegalovirus exposure and HLA in healthy donors. The table came from immunoSEQ multiplex PCR; TCRdb's copy has only in-frame clones and leaves some out. The sample records about 170,000 clones, around 80% being singletons. The material sequenced was PBMCs. These receptor sequences come from a boy younger than 10 in good health and CMV-seronegative. CDR3s include the opening cysteine and the closing phenylalanine or tryptophan. A D gene is named only where the DNA matches it firmly. Some rows mark clone size as missing; the rest say once, few, many or name a class of expanded clone.

D gene: NA
J gene: TRBJ1-5
V gene: TRBV19
clone size: NA
CDR3 DNA: TGTGCCAGTAGTAACTCTATAACAGGGTCCAGCAATCAGCCCCAGCATTTT
CDR3 protein: CASSNSITGSSNQPQHF

D gene: NA
J gene: TRBJ2-5
V gene: TRBV30
clone size: few
CDR3 DNA: TGTGCCTGGAGTTCAATCGGGCAAGAGACCCAGTACTTC
CDR3 protein: CAWSSIGQETQYF

D gene: NA
J gene: TRBJ2-2
V gene: TRBV6-5
clone size: once
CDR3 DNA: TGTGCCAGCAATGGAGGGCCCACCGGGGAGCTGTTTTTT
CDR3 protein: CASNGGPTGELFF

D gene: NA
J gene: TRBJ1-1
V gene: TRBV6-6
clone size: NA
CDR3 DNA: TGTGCCAGCAGTTACTCCAGCGCCCCCACCACTGAAGCTTTCTTT
CDR3 protein: CASSYSSAPTTEAFF

D gene: TRBD2
J gene: TRBJ2-5
V gene: TRBV7-2
clone size: NA
CDR3 DNA: TGTGCCAGCAGCACGGGACTAGTTCGGGAGACCCAGTACTTC
CDR3 protein: CASSTGLVRETQYF

D gene: NA
J gene: TRBJ1-2
V gene: TRBV7-9
clone size: NA
CDR3 DNA: TGTGCCAGCAGCTTAGCGGCCGGGGGGGGTTTGGGGTATGGCTACACCTTC
CDR3 protein: CASSLAAGGGLGYGYTF

D gene: TRBD1
J gene: TRBJ2-5
V gene: TRBV6-1
clone size: few
CDR3 DNA: TGTGCCAGCAGTGAACAGACAGGGGGTTTAGAGACCCAGTACTTC
CDR3 protein: CASSEQTGGLETQYF

D gene: NA
J gene: TRBJ1-4
V gene: TRBV27
clone size: NA
CDR3 DNA: TGTGCCAGCAGTTCGGACATGGTCGGTGAAAAACTGTTTTTT
CDR3 protein: CASSSDMVGEKLFF

D gene: TRBD2
J gene: TRBJ2-1
V gene: TRBV4-3
clone size: few
CDR3 DNA: TGCGCCAGCAGCAAACAGCGGGAGATGTACAATGAGCAGTTCTTC
CDR3 protein: CASSKQREMYNEQFF

D gene: TRBD1
J gene: TRBJ2-2
V gene: TRBV7-2
clone size: NA
CDR3 DNA: TGTGCCAGCAGCTCAGAGACAGGGGGCTTCGGGGAGCTGTTTTTT
CDR3 protein: CASSSETGGFGELFF

D gene: NA
J gene: TRBJ1-2
V gene: TRBV19
clone size: NA
CDR3 DNA: TGTGCCAGTAGTCAATTCTATGGCTACACCTTC
CDR3 protein: CASSQFYGYTF

D gene: NA
J gene: TRBJ2-5
V gene: TRBV9
clone size: NA
CDR3 DNA: TGTGCCAGCAGCGTAGACACTAGCCGCGGGGAGACCCAGTACTTC
CDR3 protein: CASSVDTSRGETQYF

D gene: TRBD1
J gene: TRBJ2-3
V gene: TRBV19
clone size: NA
CDR3 DNA: TGTGCCAGTAGCCTAGTTTCCGGGACAGGGGGAGCAGATACGCAGTATTTT
CDR3 protein: CASSLVSGTGGADTQYF

D gene: NA
J gene: TRBJ2-1
V gene: TRBV30
clone size: NA
CDR3 DNA: TGTGCCTGGAGTGTAGTGGGGGCCCCGAGCTCCTACAATGAGCAGTTCTTC
CDR3 protein: CAWSVVGAPSSYNEQFF

D gene: NA
J gene: TRBJ1-2
V gene: TRBV30
clone size: few
CDR3 DNA: TGTGCCTGGAGTTGGAGGAGAGATGGCTATGGCTACACCTTC
CDR3 protein: CAWSWRRDGYGYTF

D gene: TRBD1
J gene: TRBJ1-4
V gene: TRBV18
clone size: NA
CDR3 DNA: TGTGCCAGCTCACCGGACAGGGGAGATGAAAAACTGTTTTTT
CDR3 protein: CASSPDRGDEKLFF

D gene: NA
J gene: TRBJ1-5
V gene: TRBV6-1
clone size: NA
CDR3 DNA: TGTGCCAGCAGTTTTCAGGGGAATCAGCCCCAGCATTTT
CDR3 protein: CASSFQGNQPQHF

D gene: TRBD1
J gene: TRBJ1-2
V gene: TRBV9
clone size: NA
CDR3 DNA: TGTGCCAGCAGCGTAGAGGACAGGGGGAGCTATGGCTACACCTTC
CDR3 protein: CASSVEDRGSYGYTF

D gene: NA
J gene: TRBJ2-1
V gene: TRBV5-1
clone size: once
CDR3 DNA: TGCGCCAGCAGCTTGGATACCTCGGACATAAGGGAGCAGTTCTTC
CDR3 protein: CASSLDTSDIREQFF

D gene: NA
J gene: TRBJ2-3
V gene: TRBV6-6
clone size: NA
CDR3 DNA: TGTGCCAGCAGTTACTCAAGCGATACGCAGTATTTT
CDR3 protein: CASSYSSDTQYF

D gene: NA
J gene: TRBJ1-2
V gene: TRBV7-2
clone size: NA
CDR3 DNA: TGTGCCAGCAGCTCGGGGGGGGGACCTAACTATGGCTACACCTTC
CDR3 protein: CASSSGGGPNYGYTF

D gene: TRBD1
J gene: TRBJ2-1
V gene: TRBV9
clone size: NA
CDR3 DNA: TGTGCCAGCAGCCGAGGGGACAGGGGCGTCAATGAGCAGTTCTTC
CDR3 protein: CASSRGDRGVNEQFF

D gene: TRBD1
J gene: TRBJ1-3
V gene: TRBV9
clone size: NA
CDR3 DNA: TGTGCCAGCAGCTACAGGGGACTCTCTGGAAACACCATATATTTT
CDR3 protein: CASSYRGLSGNTIYF

D gene: NA
J gene: TRBJ2-6
V gene: TRBV5-1
clone size: NA
CDR3 DNA: TGCGCCAGCAGCCCCCTTACAGGGTCTGGGGCCAACGTCCTGACTTTC
CDR3 protein: CASSPLTGSGANVLTF

D gene: NA
J gene: TRBJ1-5
V gene: TRBV19
clone size: NA
CDR3 DNA: TGTGCCAGTAGCCAAGGACAGATTCAGCCCCAGCATTTT
CDR3 protein: CASSQGQIQPQHF

D gene: TRBD1
J gene: TRBJ2-7
V gene: TRBV7-9
clone size: NA
CDR3 DNA: TGTGCCAGCAGCCCCGACAGGGATTTTTTTCTCTACGAGCAGTACTTC
CDR3 protein: CASSPDRDFFLYEQYF

D gene: NA
J gene: TRBJ1-2
V gene: TRBV29-1
clone size: NA
CDR3 DNA: TGCAGCGTTCGGCCACAGGGCTGGGGCTACACCTTC
CDR3 protein: CSVRPQGWGYTF

D gene: NA
J gene: TRBJ1-2
V gene: TRBV4-1
clone size: NA
CDR3 DNA: TGCGCCAGCAGCCACGTTGGGAGAAACTATGGCTACACCTTC
CDR3 protein: CASSHVGRNYGYTF

D gene: TRBD2
J gene: TRBJ2-1
V gene: TRBV12-5
clone size: few
CDR3 DNA: TGTGCTAGTGGTCTAGCGGGAGACAACAATGAGCAGTTCTTC
CDR3 protein: CASGLAGDNNEQFF

D gene: TRBD2
J gene: TRBJ2-1
V gene: TRBV27
clone size: few
CDR3 DNA: TGTGCCAGCAGTTTATTTCTAGCGGGAATCAATGAGCAGTTCTTC
CDR3 protein: CASSLFLAGINEQFF

D gene: NA
J gene: TRBJ1-2
V gene: TRBV6-1
clone size: NA
CDR3 DNA: TGTGCCAGCGGCCTCCGGGGAAGCCTGGACTATGGCTACACCTTC
CDR3 protein: CASGLRGSLDYGYTF

D gene: TRBD2
J gene: TRBJ2-1
V gene: TRBV2
clone size: once
CDR3 DNA: TGTGCCAGCAGTCGTCTAGCGGGTTCCTACAATGAGCAGTTCTTC
CDR3 protein: CASSRLAGSYNEQFF

D gene: TRBD1
J gene: TRBJ2-6
V gene: TRBV19
clone size: few
CDR3 DNA: TGTGCCAGTAGTATAAGGACAGGGGGACTTGGGGCCAACGTCCTGACTTTC
CDR3 protein: CASSIRTGGLGANVLTF

D gene: NA
J gene: TRBJ2-5
V gene: TRBV15
clone size: NA
CDR3 DNA: TGTGCCACCAGCAGAGATCGGGGTGGTGGGGAGACCCAGTACTTC
CDR3 protein: CATSRDRGGGETQYF

D gene: TRBD1
J gene: TRBJ1-2
V gene: TRBV5-1
clone size: NA
CDR3 DNA: TGCGCCAGCAGGGACCGGTTGGACAGGGACTATGGCTACACCTTC
CDR3 protein: CASRDRLDRDYGYTF

D gene: TRBD2
J gene: TRBJ2-1
V gene: TRBV11-3
clone size: NA
CDR3 DNA: TGTGCCAGCAGGGGCGGGGGGATGGGGGATGAGCAGTTCTTC
CDR3 protein: CASRGGGMGDEQFF

D gene: TRBD2
J gene: TRBJ2-1
V gene: TRBV29-1
clone size: NA
CDR3 DNA: TGCAGCGTTGTTTTAACGGGAGGAAATGAGCAGTTCTTC
CDR3 protein: CSVVLTGGNEQFF

D gene: NA
J gene: TRBJ1-1
V gene: TRBV29-1
clone size: NA
CDR3 DNA: TGCAGCGTTGCAGGGGCGCAGGTTGAAGCTTTCTTT
CDR3 protein: CSVAGAQVEAFF

D gene: TRBD2
J gene: TRBJ2-5
V gene: TRBV5-1
clone size: NA
CDR3 DNA: TGCGCCAGCAGCTTGGAACTAGCGGAAGAGACCCAGTACTTC
CDR3 protein: CASSLELAEETQYF

D gene: TRBD2
J gene: TRBJ2-2
V gene: TRBV7-6
clone size: NA
CDR3 DNA: TGTGCCAGCAGCTTAGCCGGGACTAGCGGGAGTACCGGGGAGCTGTTTTTT
CDR3 protein: CASSLAGTSGSTGELFF

D gene: NA
J gene: TRBJ1-1
V gene: TRBV2
clone size: NA
CDR3 DNA: TGTGCCAGCCTGTACTGGATGGAGACTGAAGCTTTCTTT
CDR3 protein: CASLYWMETEAFF

D gene: NA
J gene: TRBJ2-3
V gene: TRBV13
clone size: NA
CDR3 DNA: TGTGCCAGCAGGCGCGGCGGGGTCACAGATACGCAGTATTTT
CDR3 protein: CASRRGGVTDTQYF

D gene: NA
J gene: TRBJ2-1
V gene: TRBV4-1
clone size: NA
CDR3 DNA: TGCGCCAGCAGCCAGCAGGGAAAGCAGTTCTTC
CDR3 protein: CASSQQGKQFF

D gene: NA
J gene: TRBJ2-1
V gene: TRBV6-5
clone size: few
CDR3 DNA: TGTGCCAGCAGCCTGGACACCCTTAGCTACAATGAGCAGTTCTTC
CDR3 protein: CASSLDTLSYNEQFF

D gene: TRBD1
J gene: TRBJ2-7
V gene: TRBV9
clone size: NA
CDR3 DNA: TGTGCCAGCAGCCCGCACGACAGGGGGCTCGACGAGCAGTACTTC
CDR3 protein: CASSPHDRGLDEQYF